This TCR beta chain came from a study of memory CD4+ T cells and cytomegalovirus serostatus. Study-level results: CMV serostatus prediction reached median AUC around 0.94, or 0.89 with US-trained model. Of 164 reported CMV TCRbeta sequences, about 67 were found in memory CD4+ repertoires.

Some clones are missing from TCRdb's copy, which holds only in-frame ones; the method was immunoSEQ multiplex PCR. The table shows roughly 40,000 clones, with 78% occurring only once. V dropped 7 bases and J dropped 0 bases, with 18 bases sitting between them. Germline CDR1 is MGHRA and CDR2 is YSYEKL. The CDR3 runs to 17 residues. Regarding this clone: Antigen unknown.

Single viable CD3+CD4+CD8-CD45RO+ cells were sorted as the memory CD4+ T cells. The TCR was taken from an adult in good health and CMV-seronegative. This rearrangement joins TRBV4-1 to TRBJ1-4, with a tentative D call TRBD1 (5 bases). The sequenced material came from memory CD4+ T cells from blood. CDR3 DNA: TGCGCCAGCACACGGGACGGACGACGTGCAACTAATGAAAAACTGTTTTTT. This translates into CASTRDGRRATNEKLFF.